This TCR beta chain comes out of a study of blood T cell repertoires in COVID-19. Germline loops: CDR1 MGHDK, CDR2 SYGVNS. V shed 6 bases and J 5 bases; nucleotides not matched to a gene: 10. The CDR3 has 15 residues. Here immunoSEQ multiplex PCR was the method, and the copy in TCRdb shows in-frame clones only, minus some. The table shows more than 300,000 clones, with 70% to 90% occurring only once. This sequence joins TRBV25-1 and TRBJ2-7; 10 bases align to TRBD1. This clonotype was sampled from a woman between 18 and 30 years old who had recovered from COVID-19. The sequenced sample consisted of PBMCs or T cells enriched from blood (not recorded which). Written as DNA, the CDR3 is TGTGCCAGCAGGGGGGCGGGACAGGGGCGAAACGAGCAGTACTTC. Its translation is CASRGAGQGRNEQYF.